This T cell receptor beta chain is drawn from a study of T cell responses to AZD1222 COVID-19 vaccine. At the level of the study: Pooled samples include second doses given at about 4 or 12 weeks.

V dropped 3 bases and J dropped 2; count of bases not matched to a gene: 11. The CDR3 has 17 residues. Germline CDR1 LGHDT, CDR2 YNNKEL (reference sequence). Clones were sequenced by immunoSEQ multiplex PCR, and TCRdb holds only the in-frame ones, with some missing. This table has more than 95,000 clones, about 90% appearing once. This sequence was found in an adult in good health. V usage is TRBV3-1 (or the pseudogene TRBV3-2) and J usage is TRBJ1-2; 8 nucleotides line up with TRBD1. Sample: peripheral blood, taken on day 0 of AZD1222 vaccination. CDR3 coding DNA: TGTGCCAGCAGCCAGACTAATTCAGGGGGCTCGAACTATGGCTACACCTTC. Its translation is CASSQTNSGGSNYGYTF.